The source of this T cell receptor beta chain is a study of cytomegalovirus exposure and HLA in healthy donors. Broader study findings: In vitro checks showed that three CMV-associated chains really do target CMV antigens. Trimming of TCR beta V- and J-genes showed a link, identified in a later analysis, to a missense DCLRE1C variant.

PCR primers comprised 60 Vbeta and 13 Jbeta primers. The method was immunoSEQ multiplex PCR; TCRdb's version includes in-frame clones alone and lacks a portion of them. The sample contains approximately 150,000 clones, over 75% of which appear only once. With regard to this clone: What it binds is not known.

This receptor was taken from a woman in her 30s in good health and CMV-seronegative. Input material: PBMCs.

CDR3 sequence: CASSYSGQGNEQYF. The CDR3 nucleotides read TGTGCCAGCAGTTACTCGGGACAGGGAAACGAGCAGTACTTC. The chain has TRBV6-5 and TRBJ2-7; 9 bases align to TRBD1. The CDR3 extends over 14 amino acids. The junction had 2 bases not matched to a gene; V was cut back by 0 bases and J by 5 bases. CDR1 and CDR2 from the germline V gene are MNHEY and SVGAGI.